Listed below are T cell receptor beta chains from one sample, sequenced in a study of graft-versus-host responses after intestinal transplantation. Method: immunoSEQ multiplex PCR; TCRdb's copy keeps in-frame clones and lacks some. The sample carries roughly 70,000 clones, more than 90% recorded once. Sequenced here: bone marrow, sampled approximately 700 days after intestinal transplantation. The receptors were sampled from a human patient who received an intestinal transplant, so some T cells may come from the graft donor. Both conserved end residues are part of each CDR3. A D gene is named only where the DNA matches it firmly. A row's size may be missing; if present it is once, few, many or a size class.

>16|-|TRBJ2-1|-|TRBV7-2
CASSLGSDGPYNEQFF
TGTGCCAGCAGCTTAGGTTCGGACGGGCCTTACAATGAGCAGTTCTTC
>16|TRBD1|TRBJ1-2|-|TRBV9
CASSPHQDRGNYGYTF
TGTGCCAGCAGCCCACACCAGGACAGGGGTAACTATGGCTACACCTTC
>15|-|TRBJ2-1|-|TRBV5-4
CASSLDWAGNNEQFF
TGTGCCAGCAGCTTGGATTGGGCTGGGAACAATGAGCAGTTCTTC
>13|-|TRBJ2-2|once|TRBV6-6
CATQGRSTGELFF
TGTGCCACGCAGGGAAGGAGCACCGGGGAGCTGTTTTTT
>13|TRBD2|TRBJ2-7|-|TRBV30
CAWSRRGVHEQYF
TGTGCCTGGAGTCGCCGGGGGGTCCACGAGCAGTACTTC
>13|-|TRBJ1-1|-|TRBV4-1
CASRGQMNTEAFF
TGCGCCAGCAGGGGCCAGATGAACACTGAAGCTTTCTTT
>13|-|TRBJ2-1|-|TRBV6-5
CASSYEGPMPEFF
TGTGCCAGCAGTTATGAGGGCCCCATGCCCGAGTTCTTC
>15|-|TRBJ2-1|-|TRBV6-5
CASSYVRSSYNEQFF
TGTGCCAGCAGTTACGTCAGAAGCTCCTACAATGAGCAGTTCTTC
>14|TRBD2|TRBJ2-5|-|TRBV5-1
CASSLGGGSETQYF
TGCGCCAGCAGCTTAGGCGGGGGATCGGAGACCCAGTACTTC
>15|TRBD1|TRBJ1-2|-|TRBV6-5
CAISQRDSRIYGYTF
TGTGCCATCTCCCAACGGGACAGCCGAATCTATGGCTACACCTTC
>15|TRBD1|TRBJ2-7|once|TRBV29-1
CSVGLTGQGRDEQYF
TGCAGCGTTGGACTAACAGGACAGGGGAGGGACGAGCAGTACTTC
>15|-|TRBJ2-1|-|TRBV21-1
CASSKGGSRPNEQFF
TGTGCCAGCAGCAAAGGGGGGAGTAGGCCCAATGAGCAGTTCTTC
>16|-|TRBJ2-2|-|TRBV7-3
CASSLNSGANTGELFF
TGTGCCAGCAGCTTAAACAGCGGCGCGAACACCGGGGAGCTGTTTTTT
>15|TRBD1|TRBJ2-3|-|TRBV7-3
CASSSPGQTTDTQYF
TGTGCCAGCAGCTCACCGGGACAGACCACAGATACGCAGTATTTT
>13|TRBD1|TRBJ1-1|-|TRBV7-2
CASSPWTGAEVVF
TGTGCCAGCAGCCCATGGACAGGGGCGGAAGTTGTCTTT
>14|TRBD1|TRBJ1-2|-|TRBV28
CASSLGTVQYGYTF
TGTGCCAGCAGCCTCGGGACAGTCCAGTATGGCTACACCTTC
>15|-|TRBJ1-2|-|TRBV19
CASSSHDSVNYGYTF
TGTGCCAGTAGTTCTCACGACAGTGTCAACTATGGCTACACCTTC
>13|-|TRBJ2-1|-|TRBV29-1
CSVDFGGAFEQFF
TGCAGCGTTGATTTTGGGGGGGCTTTTGAGCAGTTCTTC
>15|TRBD1|TRBJ1-2|-|TRBV19
CASRGGTGDVFGYTF
TGTGCCAGTCGCGGGGGAACAGGGGACGTTTTCGGCTACACCTTC
>16|-|TRBJ1-6|-|TRBV7-9
CASSSRQGMPNSPLHF
TGTGCCAGCAGCTCCCGGCAGGGGATGCCTAATTCACCCCTCCACTTT
>11|-|TRBJ2-1|-|TRBV25-1
CASWDTNEQFF
TGTGCCAGCTGGGACACAAATGAGCAGTTCTTC
>14|TRBD2|TRBJ2-1|-|TRBV30
CAWSLAGVGHEQFF
TGTGCCTGGAGTTTAGCGGGAGTAGGGCATGAGCAGTTCTTC
>13|-|TRBJ2-7|-|TRBV6-1
CASSEAHAYEQYF
TGTGCCAGCAGTGAAGCGCATGCGTATGAGCAGTACTTC
>15|-|TRBJ2-5|-|TRBV2
CASSAGTLGGETQYF
TGTGCCAGCAGTGCGGGGACGCTAGGGGGAGAGACCCAGTACTTC